Presented here are 22 T cell receptor beta chains from one specimen sequenced in a study of OX40 agonist ivuxolimab in advanced cancers. Libraries were prepared by immunoSEQ multiplex PCR; TCRdb keeps only in-frame clonotypes and omits some of them. The sample shows tens of thousands of clones, 85% to 90% of them seen only once. The sequencing here drew on CD4+ or CD8+ T cells sorted from blood, taken in a trial of the OX40 agonist ivuxolimab. The origin of the receptors is an adult with an advanced solid tumor such as melanoma, head and neck, liver or kidney cancer.

The chain employs TRBV9 and TRBJ1-1; D might be TRBD1 (5 bases). The germline gives CDR1 SGDLS, CDR2 YYNGEE. V lost 2 bases to trimming and J lost 3 bases, with 8 bases between them. The CDR3 contains 13 residues. The CDR3 DNA follows: TGTGCCAGCAGCGTGCAGGGTGACACTGAAGCTTTCTTT. Protein: CASSVQGDTEAFF.

The genes are TRBV19 and TRBJ1-4; D gene ambiguous. The CDR3 totals 13 residues. CDR1 and CDR2 (germline): LNHDA, SQIVND (reference sequence). V lost 1 base and J 4 bases, leaving 4 bases between the germline ends. CDR3 residues: CASSIVNNEKLFF. The CDR3 nucleotides are TGTGCCAGTAGTATAGTCAATAATGAAAAACTGTTTTTT.

The chain uses TRBV14 and TRBJ1-1, with D tentatively TRBD1 (5 bases). Germline V lookup: CDR1 SGHDN, CDR2 FVKESK. V lost 0 bases and J 4 bases, leaving 18 bases between the germline ends. The length of the CDR3 is 17 residues. The DNA for the CDR3 is TGTGCCAGCAGCCAAGATCTTGGGGGGTTGGTCGGCACTGAAGCTTTCTTT. Protein: CASSQDLGGLVGTEAFF.

This rearrangement joins TRBV5-1 to TRBJ1-6; the match to TRBD1 covers 7 bases. Germline-derived CDR1 and CDR2 are SGHRS and YFSETQ. The V gene end was trimmed by 0 bases and the J gene end by 16 bases; junction bases not matched to a gene: 7. This CDR3 is built from 13 residues. CDR3: CASSLDRGDLLHF. Written as DNA, the CDR3 is TGCGCCAGCAGCTTGGACAGGGGCGACCTACTCCACTTT.

The gene calls are TRBV9 and TRBJ2-5; 9 bases align to TRBD2. CDR1 is SGDLS, CDR2 YYNGEE, per germline. The J segment lost 5 bases and the V segment lost 0 bases, leaving 5 bases of the junction unmatched. This CDR3 spans 15 amino acids. The CDR3 DNA reads TGTGCCAGCAGCGTAGAGAGCGGGGGGATGGAGACCCAGTACTTC. Its protein is CASSVESGGMETQYF.

By share, this clone ranks as medium-sized. The chain joins TRBV29-1 to TRBJ2-3; maybe TRBD1 (5 bases). Germline-derived CDR1 and CDR2 are SQVTM and ANQGSEA. Deletions cut 7 bases from V and 3 bases from J, with 11 bases between. The CDR3 contains 12 residues. This chain's CDR3 is CSALDRTDTQYF. The CDR3 DNA sequence: TGCAGCGCTCTAGACAGAACAGATACGCAGTATTTT.

The J gene is TRBJ2-7, the V gene TRBV7-9; TRBD1 matches 8 bases. The length of the CDR3 is 15 residues. The J segment lost 3 bases and the V segment lost 4 bases, leaving 8 bases of the junction unmatched. From germline, CDR1 is SEHNR and CDR2 FQNEAQ (reference sequence). For the CDR3, the DNA is TGTGCCAGCAGCTCAATTGGACAGGGATTCTACGAGCAGTACTTC. Encoded protein: CASSSIGQGFYEQYF.

The rearrangement links TRBV5-6 to TRBJ1-4; D unresolved. The germline V gene has CDR1 SGHDT and CDR2 YYEEEE. CDR3 size: 13 residues. V lost 2 bases, J lost 8 bases, and 10 bases lay in between. DNA for the CDR3: TGTGCCAGCAGCTTAGAGGGCGGCGAAAAACTGTTTTTT. It is translated as CASSLEGGEKLFF.

This clone was observed once. This chain links TRBV10-3 with TRBJ1-1; D is perhaps TRBD1 (6 bases). Germline-derived CDR1 and CDR2 are ENHRY and SYGVKD. V was trimmed by 2 bases and J by 1 base, leaving 11 bases between them. This CDR3 region has 15 residues. The CDR3 loop is CAISEKTGGNTEAFF. The CDR3 bases are TGTGCCATCAGTGAGAAGACAGGTGGGAACACTGAAGCTTTCTTT.

This chain links TRBV6-5 with TRBJ2-5, with D perhaps matching TRBD1 or TRBD2 (5 bases each). The V gene lost 4 bases and the J gene lost 4 bases, with 7 bases spanning the gap. There are 12 residues in the CDR3. The germline V gene has CDR1 MNHEY and CDR2 SVGAGI. The CDR3: CASSSGGETQYF. CDR3 DNA: TGTGCCAGCAGTTCTGGGGGAGAGACCCAGTACTTC.

The rearrangement joins TRBV9 to TRBJ1-2; 8 bases line up with TRBD1. With 7 bases clipped from V and 6 bases from J, the junction kept 20 bases outside the gene matches. Germline V gene data show CDR1 as SGDLS and CDR2 as YYNGEE. The CDR3 runs to 17 residues. This CDR3 is CASGMPRQGFPNDGYTF. The CDR3 nucleotides read TGTGCCAGCGGCATGCCAAGACAGGGGTTCCCTAATGATGGCTACACCTTC.

A single count supports this clone. The gene calls are TRBV4-3 and TRBJ1-1; D ambiguous. The ends were cut back, 0 bases at V and 7 bases at J, with 6 bases in the middle. The V gene's germline CDR1 is LGHNA and CDR2 YSLEER. The CDR3 contains 12 residues. CDR3 nucleotide sequence: TGCGCCAGCAGCCAAGAGAGCGATGAAGCTTTCTTT. Translated, it gives CASSQESDEAFF.

The V gene is TRBV28, the J gene TRBJ2-3; tentative D call: TRBD2 (5 bases). The CDR3 has 14 amino acids. With 5 bases removed from V and 8 bases from J, the gap between germline ends came to 17 bases. Germline loops: CDR1 MDHEN, CDR2 SYDVKM. CDR3 nucleotides: TGTGCCAGCAGTGGACTTCTGACAACACTTACGCAGTATTTT. It codes for CASSGLLTTLTQYF.

The chain is built from TRBV28 and TRBJ1-1; weak D call: TRBD1 (6 bases). Germline assignment: CDR1 MDHEN and CDR2 SYDVKM. This CDR3 contains 13 residues. Trimming removed 10 bases from V and 1 base from J, with 13 bases in between. The CDR3 loop reads CATNLGGNTEAFF. CDR3 sequence (DNA): TGTGCCACCAACTTAGGGGGGAACACTGAAGCTTTCTTT.

This sequence joins TRBV11-3 and TRBJ2-3, with 7 bases lining up with TRBD1. Trimming removed 6 bases from V and 5 bases from J; junction bases left unmatched: 14. Germline V lookup: CDR1 SGHNT, CDR2 YENEEA. The CDR3 extends over 16 amino acids. The CDR3 DNA sequence: TGTGCCAGCAGACACCCCGACAGGGAGAGGCGAGATACGCAGTATTTT. Protein product: CASRHPDRERRDTQYF.

This chain links TRBV7-9 with TRBJ1-6, with D maybe TRBD1 (5 bases). CDR3 length: 16 residues. Per the germline V gene, CDR1 is SEHNR and CDR2 is FQNEAQ (reference sequence). Trimming removed 5 bases from V and 7 bases from J, with 18 bases in between. CDR3 sequence (DNA): TGTGCCAGCAGCGCCCCCAGGGAATGGGGAAATTCACCCCTCCACTTT. It yields the protein CASSAPREWGNSPLHF.

DNA for the CDR3: TGTGCCTGGAGTGTAGGGCAGAACACTGAAGCTTTCTTT. This encodes CAWSVGQNTEAFF. The V gene is TRBV30, the J gene TRBJ1-1; D unresolved. Germline CDR1 GTSNPN, CDR2 SVGIG (reference sequence). This CDR3 contains 13 residues. Trimming stripped 0 bases from V and 1 base from J, with 6 bases between. Full variable domain (missing parts from reference TRBV30 and TRBJ1-1): SQTIHQWPATLVQPVGSPLSLECTVEGTSNPNLYWYRQAAGRGLQLLFYSVGIGQISSEVPQNLSASRPQDRQFILSSKKLLLSDSGFYLCAWSVGQNTEAFFGQGTRLTVV.

The V and J genes are TRBV2 and TRBJ2-7; 7 bases line up with TRBD1. Germline CDR1 reads SNHLY; CDR2 reads FYNNEI. The CDR3 is 13 residues long. Trimming at V came to 5 bases and at J to 5 bases, leaving 6 bases not matched to a gene. CDR3 bases: TGTGCCAGCAGTACAGGGGTCAGGAACGAGCAGTACTTC. As protein: CASSTGVRNEQYF.

The genes are TRBV9 and TRBJ2-1, with D hard to call. The length of the CDR3 is 14 residues. Germline CDR1 SGDLS, CDR2 YYNGEE. Trimming removed 4 bases from V and 4 bases from J, with 12 bases in between. The CDR3 DNA reads TGTGCCAGCAGCCCAGCTGGCCGTTACAATGAGCAGTTCTTC. This codes for CASSPAGRYNEQFF.

The genes are TRBV29-1 and TRBJ1-4, with no clear D. The V and J ends lost 7 bases and 1 base respectively, with 10 bases between them. This CDR3 spans 13 amino acids. Germline V CDR1 and CDR2: SQVTM, ANQGSEA. CDR3 amino acids: CSAVLVTNEKLFF. CDR3 DNA: TGCAGCGCCGTTTTGGTAACTAATGAAAAACTGTTTTTT.

The chain uses TRBV9 and TRBJ1-1; D may be TRBD1 (6 bases). CDR3 length equals 14 residues. The V gene's germline CDR1 is SGDLS and CDR2 YYNGEE. With 4 bases removed from V and 8 bases from J, the gap between germline ends came to 18 bases. CDR3 region: CASSPERDTEEAFF. DNA of the CDR3: TGTGCCAGCAGCCCAGAGAGGGACACAGAGGAAGCTTTCTTT. The variable domain in full, completed from reference TRBV9 and TRBJ1-1, reads DSGVTQTPKHLITATGQRVTLRCSPRSGDLSVYWYQQSLDQGLQFLIQYYNGEERAKGNILERFSAQQFPDLHSELNLSSLELGDSALYFCASSPERDTEEAFFGQGTRLTVV.

The rearrangement links TRBV29-1 to TRBJ2-1; TRBD2 might be the D (6 bases). Trimming stripped 1 base from V and 6 bases from J, with 16 bases between. CDR3 length: 15 residues. Germline V CDR1 and CDR2: SQVTM, ANQGSEA. Here the CDR3 reads CSVEAVAEDRNEQFF. The CDR3 coding sequence is TGCAGCGTTGAAGCTGTAGCGGAGGATCGCAATGAGCAGTTCTTC.